This is a list of T cell receptor beta chains from one sample in a study of blood T cell repertoires in COVID-19. Clones were sequenced by immunoSEQ multiplex PCR, and TCRdb holds only the in-frame ones, with some missing. The sample has about 210,000 clones; roughly 79% are singletons. Sequences were obtained from PBMCs or T cells enriched from blood (not recorded which). These receptor sequences come from a woman between 45 and 65 years old with acute COVID-19. Each CDR3 is given with its conserved first and last residue. Fields, in order: clone size, J gene, V gene, D gene, CDR3 protein, CDR3 DNA. D genes are given only for firm matches. Clone sizes are given selectively: once, few, many, or a class where the clone is expanded.

>-|TRBJ2-2|TRBV7-2|-
CASSLVGGVATGELFF
TGTGCCAGCAGCTTAGTTGGGGGCGTAGCCACCGGGGAGCTGTTTTTT
>-|TRBJ1-6|TRBV18|-
CASSPSQNPNSPLHF
TGTGCCAGCTCACCATCACAGAATCCCAATTCACCCCTCCACTTT
>-|TRBJ1-5|TRBV7-3|-
CASSLHGGQPQHF
TGTGCCAGCAGCTTACACGGGGGACAGCCCCAGCATTTT
>-|TRBJ1-4|TRBV27|-
CASSLNGVPNEKLFF
TGTGCCAGCAGTTTAAACGGGGTTCCTAATGAAAAACTGTTTTTT
>-|TRBJ1-1|TRBV5-1|-
CASSPTQAPNTEAFF
TGCGCCAGCAGCCCGACGCAGGCCCCGAACACTGAAGCTTTCTTT
>few|TRBJ1-2|TRBV19|TRBD1
CASSAGTGVRSGYTF
TGTGCCAGTAGTGCCGGGACAGGGGTTCGGTCTGGCTACACCTTC
>few|TRBJ1-6|TRBV1|-
CTSLGGATGDSYNSPLHF
TGCACCAGCCTGGGTGGGGCTACAGGGGACTCATATAATTCACCCCTCCACTTT
>-|TRBJ2-7|TRBV13|-
CASSFYAVGGQYF
TGTGCCAGCAGCTTCTATGCGGTAGGGGGGCAGTACTTC
>-|TRBJ1-4|TRBV7-9|TRBD1
CASSSRDRGATNEKLFF
TGTGCCAGCAGCTCCCGGGACAGGGGGGCAACTAATGAAAAACTGTTTTTT
>-|TRBJ1-2|TRBV19|TRBD1
CASSIGQGNGYTF
TGTGCCAGTAGTATCGGACAGGGTAATGGCTACACCTTC
>-|TRBJ2-3|TRBV2|-
CASSDQGGSTQYF
TGTGCCAGCAGTGACCAAGGGGGTAGTACGCAGTATTTT
>few|TRBJ1-2|TRBV19|-
CASSTRTTSDYNYGYTF
TGTGCCAGTAGTACGCGGACTACTTCCGACTATAACTATGGCTACACCTTC
>-|TRBJ1-2|TRBV4-1|-
CASSQDSGTVYGYTF
TGCGCCAGCAGCCAAGATAGTGGGACTGTATATGGCTACACCTTC
>-|TRBJ2-3|TRBV3-1/TRBV3-2|-
CASSQKGNTQYF
TGTGCCAGCAGCCAAAAGGGGAATACGCAGTATTTT
>-|TRBJ2-7|TRBV25-1|-
CASSESPPRGYRQYF
TGTGCCAGCAGTGAAAGCCCCCCGCGAGGGTATAGGCAGTACTTC
>-|TRBJ2-2|TRBV4-3|TRBD1
CASSPRPGTGGAGELFF
TGCGCCAGCAGCCCTAGACCCGGGACAGGGGGAGCCGGGGAGCTGTTTTTT
>-|TRBJ1-2|TRBV7-2|TRBD1
CASSLDRSNGYTF
TGTGCCAGCAGCTTGGACAGGAGCAATGGCTACACCTTC
>-|TRBJ1-1|TRBV10-3|-
CAISENRQDEAFF
TGTGCCATCAGTGAGAACCGACAGGATGAAGCTTTCTTT
>few|TRBJ2-7|TRBV6-1|-
CASSDQLGVREQYF
TGTGCCAGCAGTGATCAATTAGGGGTTCGCGAGCAGTACTTC
>few|TRBJ2-7|TRBV6-5|-
CASSYSGQGEQYF
TGTGCCAGCAGTTACTCGGGGCAGGGGGAGCAGTACTTC
>-|TRBJ2-2|TRBV5-1|-
CASSLASAQNTGELFF
TGCGCCAGCAGCTTGGCTAGCGCCCAGAACACCGGGGAGCTGTTTTTT
>-|TRBJ1-2|TRBV7-8|-
CASSPGQNYGYTF
TGTGCCAGCAGCCCCGGACAGAACTATGGCTACACCTTC